This entry lists 31 T cell receptor beta chains sequenced from one sample in a study of blood T cell repertoires in COVID-19. TCRdb's table, derived via immunoSEQ multiplex PCR, lists solely in-frame clones and lacks some. The repertoire holds 300,000 or so clones, with 85% to 90% as singletons. Sequenced sample: peripheral blood. The receptors stem from a woman aged 40 to 50 with acute or convalescent COVID-19.

This chain links TRBV5-1 with TRBJ2-5, with D possibly TRBD2 on 7 matching bases. Trimming removed 0 bases at V and 0 bases at J, with 18 bases between. The CDR3 sequence is 18 residues long. Germline V lookup: CDR1 SGHRS, CDR2 YFSETQ. Here the CDR3 reads CASSLAAWGGPYQETQYF. The CDR3 region has the DNA TGCGCCAGCAGCTTGGCCGCTTGGGGGGGCCCTTACCAAGAGACCCAGTACTTC.

The chain combines TRBV14 with TRBJ2-2; TRBD1 agrees at 11 bases. J was trimmed by 1 base and V by 3 bases; bases with no gene match: 4. In germline, CDR1 is SGHDN, CDR2 FVKESK. This CDR3 has 17 residues. The CDR3 loop reads CASSQWTGGKNTGELFF. The CDR3 coding sequence is TGTGCCAGCAGCCAGTGGACAGGGGGCAAGAACACCGGGGAGCTGTTTTTT.

The genes are TRBV5-1 and TRBJ2-6; 8 bases fit TRBD1. Germline V gene data show CDR1 as SGHRS and CDR2 as YFSETQ. V was clipped by 0 bases and J by 2 bases; unmatched bases: 4. The CDR3 consists of 17 residues. The CDR3 DNA is TGCGCCAGCAGCTTGGCCCCGGACAGGGCTGGGGCCAACGTCCTGACTTTC. Amino acid sequence: CASSLAPDRAGANVLTF.

The V gene is TRBV12-5, the J gene TRBJ1-3; the D gene is possibly TRBD1 (6 bases). The CDR3 consists of 13 residues. V gave up 3 bases and J gave up 10 bases, with 13 bases separating them. Germline lookup yields CDR1 LGHNT and CDR2 FRNRAP. The CDR3 loop reads CASGFNDRSTIYF. CDR3 nucleotide sequence: TGTGCTAGTGGTTTCAATGACAGGTCGACCATATATTTT.

CDR3 sequence reads: CASSLEGDRYYGYTF. The CDR3 DNA is TGCGCCAGCAGCTTGGAGGGGGACCGGTACTATGGCTACACCTTC. The chain links TRBV5-1 to TRBJ1-2, with D perhaps matching TRBD1 (6 bases). This CDR3 spans 15 amino acids. The V end was cut by 0 bases, the J end by 3 bases, with 12 bases between. Germline V gives CDR1 SGHRS, CDR2 YFSETQ.

The rearrangement joins TRBV6-2 or TRBV6-3 to TRBJ1-5; 11 nucleotides line up with TRBD1. Germline loops: CDR1 MNHEY, CDR2 SVGEGT. CDR3 length equals 15 residues. V shed 4 bases, J shed 6 bases, and the junction held 5 bases outside the gene matches. The CDR3 spells CASSWDRGEGQPQHF. As DNA, the CDR3 is TGTGCCAGCAGTTGGGACAGGGGGGAAGGTCAGCCCCAGCATTTT.

The chain carries TRBV2 and TRBJ2-3; 15 positions agree with TRBD2. There are 17 residues in the CDR3. J was trimmed by 4 bases and V by 6 bases; bases with no gene match: 8. Germline assignment: CDR1 SNHLY and CDR2 FYNNEI. The CDR3 bases are TGTGCCAGCAGATCTTGGTGGACTAGCGGGGGGGCAGATACGCAGTATTTT. This sequence encodes CASRSWWTSGGADTQYF.

The chain links TRBV5-4 to TRBJ1-1, with D perhaps matching TRBD1 (6 bases). The CDR3 extends over 13 amino acids. Trimming removed 7 bases at V and 3 bases at J, with 13 bases between. Germline V gene sequence: CDR1 SGHNT, CDR2 YYREEE (reference sequence). The CDR3 reads CASGAQGYTEAFF. The DNA for the CDR3 is TGTGCCAGCGGCGCTCAGGGGTACACTGAAGCTTTCTTT.

The DNA of the CDR3 is TGTGCTAGTGGTTCGGGGGAGACCCAGTACTTC. Translating it yields CASGSGETQYF. The V and J genes are TRBV12-5 and TRBJ2-5; a possible D gene is TRBD2 (5 bases). The V end was cut by 4 bases, the J end by 5 bases, with 5 bases between. The length of the CDR3 is 11 residues. Germline V lookup: CDR1 LGHNT, CDR2 FRNRAP.

V and J are TRBV3-1 (or the pseudogene TRBV3-2) and TRBJ1-3; 11 bases match TRBD1. Trimming removed 4 bases from V and 5 bases from J; junction bases left unmatched: 10. The germline gives CDR1 LGHDT, CDR2 YNNKEL (reference sequence). The CDR3 is 17 amino acids. CDR3 sequence: CASSPRTGGANRNTIYF. The CDR3 DNA sequence: TGTGCCAGCAGCCCCCGGACAGGGGGCGCAAATAGAAACACCATATATTTT.

The chain couples TRBV11-2 to TRBJ1-6; possibly TRBD1 for D (5 bases). The CDR3 has 14 amino acids. Trimming shortened V by 6 bases and J by 8 bases, and 14 bases separated the two germline ends. Germline lookup yields CDR1 SGHAT and CDR2 FQNNGV. The CDR3 is CASSPTESYSPLHF. CDR3 bases: TGTGCCAGCAGTCCGACAGAATCTTATTCACCCCTCCACTTT.

This sequence joins TRBV7-8 and TRBJ1-1, with D maybe TRBD1 (6 bases). Trimming stripped 1 base from V and 3 bases from J, with 18 bases between. The CDR3 spans 17 residues. Looked up from germline, CDR1 is SGHVS and CDR2 is FQNEAQ. CDR3 region: CASSLVGKGVRDTEAFF. The DNA of the CDR3 is TGTGCCAGCAGCTTAGTCGGGAAGGGGGTTCGGGACACTGAAGCTTTCTTT.

V is TRBV18 and J is TRBJ1-5, with D unclear. The CDR3 runs 15 residues. Looked up from germline, CDR1 is KGHSH and CDR2 is LQKENI. V was pared by 6 bases and J by 1 base, with 13 bases between. The CDR3 spells CASSLSWESNQPQHF. In DNA form, the CDR3 reads TGTGCCAGCTCCCTTTCGTGGGAGAGCAATCAGCCCCAGCATTTT.

The V gene is TRBV19, the J gene TRBJ1-4; 8 bases line up with TRBD1. This CDR3 comprises 15 residues. Germline assignment: CDR1 LNHDA and CDR2 SQIVND (reference sequence). V lost 6 bases and J lost 7; bases outside the gene matches: 10. The CDR3 loop reads CASSPSGGMGEKLFF. The DNA of the CDR3 is TGTGCCAGTAGCCCATCAGGGGGCATGGGTGAAAAACTGTTTTTT.

The V call is TRBV6-1, the J call TRBJ1-1; no firm D call. V lost 2 bases to trimming and J lost 2 bases, with 6 bases between them. CDR3 size: 13 residues. Germline-derived CDR1 and CDR2 are MNHNS and SASEGT. CDR3 sequence reads: CASSELGNTEAFF. The CDR3 DNA sequence: TGTGCCAGCAGTGAACTAGGTAACACTGAAGCTTTCTTT.

The chain joins TRBV5-4 to TRBJ2-3, with no clear D. The CDR3 has 15 amino acids. The germline V and J ends were trimmed by 0 bases and 0 bases, with 8 bases remaining between them. Germline V gene data show CDR1 as SGHNT and CDR2 as YYREEE (reference sequence). The CDR3 sequence: CASSLDRSSTDTQYF. The CDR3 coding sequence is TGTGCCAGCAGCTTGGACAGATCTAGCACAGATACGCAGTATTTT.

The chain joins TRBV9 to TRBJ1-4, with D unclear. V dropped 4 bases and J dropped 8 bases, with 12 bases sitting between them. The germline CDR1 and CDR2 sequences are SGDLS and YYNGEE. The CDR3 is 13 amino acids. The CDR3 region is CASSPRGGEKLFF. CDR3 sequence (DNA): TGTGCCAGCAGCCCTCGGGGTGGCGAAAAACTGTTTTTT.

The genes are TRBV14 and TRBJ2-2; TRBD1 matches at 9 bases. J was trimmed by 2 bases and V by 4 bases; bases with no gene match: 2. Germline assignment: CDR1 SGHDN and CDR2 FVKESK. The CDR3 covers 15 residues. The chain's CDR3 is CASSPGQGNTGELFF. CDR3 nucleotide sequence: TGTGCCAGCAGCCCGGGACAGGGAAACACCGGGGAGCTGTTTTTT. Filled out from reference TRBV14 and TRBJ2-2, the complete variable domain reads EAGVTQFPSHSVIEKGQTVTLRCDPISGHDNLYWYRRVMGKEIKFLLHFVKESKQDESGMPNNRFLAERTGGTYSTLKVQPAELEDSGVYFCASSPGQGNTGELFFGEGSRLTVL.

The chain employs TRBV2 and TRBJ1-5; 11 bases match TRBD1. Germline assignment: CDR1 SNHLY and CDR2 FYNNEI. This CDR3 comprises 15 residues. The V gene end was trimmed by 7 bases and the J gene end by 4 bases; junction bases not matched to a gene: 6. The CDR3 DNA reads as TGTGCCAGCAAACGGGACAGGGGGGGAAATCAGCCCCAGCATTTT. Protein product: CASKRDRGGNQPQHF.

This clone was seen only once. CDR3 DNA sequence: TGTGCCAGCAGTACAGACGGGAGGGACACTGAAGCTTTCTTT. Amino acid sequence: CASSTDGRDTEAFF. V is TRBV5-4 and J is TRBJ1-1, with no clear D. The CDR3 contains 14 residues. V gave up 5 bases and J gave up 3 bases, with 14 bases separating them. Germline CDR1 reads SGHNT; CDR2 reads YYREEE (reference sequence).

The chain combines TRBV13 with TRBJ1-2; D is unclear. Germline lookup yields CDR1 PRHDT and CDR2 FYEKMQ (reference sequence). V was cut by 5 bases and J by 8 bases, with 18 bases left in between. CDR3 length: 14 amino acids. CDR3 coding DNA: TGTGCCAGCAGCGGCAGGATGGCGGGGTGGGGCTACACCTTC. Translated: CASSGRMAGWGYTF.

This rearrangement joins TRBV6-6 to TRBJ1-1; 9 bases agree with TRBD1. Per germline, CDR1 MNHNY and CDR2 SVGAGI (reference sequence). V trimming: 2 bases; J trimming: 1 base; junction bases outside the gene matches: 5. The CDR3 extends over 16 amino acids. The CDR3 is CASSYEPGQGNTEAFF. The CDR3 DNA reads TGTGCCAGCAGTTACGAGCCGGGACAGGGGAACACTGAAGCTTTCTTT.

The table lists this clone with a few counts. The chain is built from TRBV3-1 (or the pseudogene TRBV3-2) and TRBJ2-2, with TRBD2 as a possible D gene (6 bases). The V gene's germline CDR1 is LGHDT and CDR2 YNNKEL (reference sequence). With 5 bases removed from V and 6 bases from J, the gap between germline ends came to 19 bases. The CDR3 length is 16 residues. The CDR3 DNA reads as TGTGCCAGCAGCAGACTGACCGGGAGTAGGGCCGGGGAGCTGTTTTTT. Its translation is CASSRLTGSRAGELFF.

This chain joins TRBV2 and TRBJ2-1; TRBD2 matches 14 bases. The V and J ends lost 1 base and 15 bases, in that order; junction bases with no gene match: 11. The CDR3 covers 16 residues. Per the germline V gene, CDR1 is SNHLY and CDR2 is FYNNEI. The CDR3 coding sequence is TGTGCCAGCAGTGAAGACCCTAGGACTAGCGGGGGGCAGCGGTTCTTC. This encodes CASSEDPRTSGGQRFF.

This clone was observed a single time. This chain uses TRBV11-2 with TRBJ1-3; D is perhaps TRBD1 (6 bases). CDR3 length: 13 residues. Germline values: CDR1 SGHAT, CDR2 FQNNGV. V was clipped by 4 bases and J by 4 bases, with 8 bases between them. This chain's CDR3 is CASSYRDGNTIYF. The CDR3 DNA follows: TGTGCCAGCAGCTACAGGGACGGAAACACCATATATTTT.

This chain joins TRBV27 and TRBJ2-5; 7 positions match TRBD1. From germline, CDR1 is MNHEY and CDR2 SMNVEV (reference sequence). The CDR3 is 15 amino acids. V dropped 5 bases and J dropped 2; count of bases not matched to a gene: 8. Here the CDR3 reads CASSHWGQRQETQYF. CDR3 DNA sequence: TGTGCCAGCAGTCACTGGGGACAGAGACAAGAGACCCAGTACTTC.

This clone has a handful of counts. J is TRBJ1-2 and V is TRBV3-1 (or the pseudogene TRBV3-2); D is undetermined. The CDR3 covers 13 residues. Germline CDR1 is LGHDT and CDR2 is YNNKEL (reference sequence). V was trimmed by 1 base and J by 9 bases, leaving 12 bases between them. CDR3 sequence: CASSQVHHDSYTF. CDR3 nucleotides: TGTGCCAGCAGCCAAGTACATCATGACAGCTACACCTTC.

CDR3 sequence reads: CAISPSGEYYGYTF. The CDR3 DNA is TGTGCCATCAGCCCTAGTGGGGAGTACTATGGCTACACCTTC. V is TRBV10-3 and J is TRBJ1-2, with D hard to call. Germline CDR1 is ENHRY and CDR2 is SYGVKD. Trimming shortened V by 6 bases and J by 3 bases, and 14 bases separated the two germline ends. The CDR3 loop spans 14 amino acids.

The CDR3 DNA follows: TGTGCCAGCAGCTTTGGACAGGCAAGCTCCTACGAGCAGTACGTC. This translates into CASSFGQASSYEQYV. This rearrangement joins TRBV5-6 to TRBJ2-7; 7 bases are a match to TRBD1. This CDR3 has 15 amino acids. V dropped 2 bases and J dropped 0; count of bases not matched to a gene: 5. The germline CDR1 and CDR2 sequences are SGHDT and YYEEEE.

The V gene is TRBV23-1, the J gene TRBJ1-2; no clear D. Being an ORF, TRBV23-1 has a function that is uncertain. Between the trimmed V and J ends, which lost 2 bases and 5 bases, there was a span of 21 bases. The CDR3 totals 17 residues. CDR3 residues: CASSQEGRLISSYGYTF. CDR3 nucleotides: TGCGCCAGCAGTCAAGAGGGCAGACTAATATCCTCATATGGCTACACCTTC.

The rearrangement links TRBV13 to TRBJ2-2; TRBD1 matches 7 bases. J was trimmed by 4 bases and V by 1 base; bases with no gene match: 9. The CDR3 length is 17 residues. Germline V gives CDR1 PRHDT, CDR2 FYEKMQ (reference sequence). The CDR3 nucleotides are TGTGCCAGCAGCTTAGACGTTACAGGGGAATCCACCGGGGAGCTGTTTTTT. Its protein product is CASSLDVTGESTGELFF. Variable domain in full (rest from reference TRBV13 and TRBJ2-2): AAGVIQSPRHLIKEKRETATLKCYPIPRHDTVYWYQQGPGQDPQFLISFYEKMQSDKGSIPDRFSAQQFSDYHSELNMSSLELGDSALYFCASSLDVTGESTGELFFGEGSRLTVL.